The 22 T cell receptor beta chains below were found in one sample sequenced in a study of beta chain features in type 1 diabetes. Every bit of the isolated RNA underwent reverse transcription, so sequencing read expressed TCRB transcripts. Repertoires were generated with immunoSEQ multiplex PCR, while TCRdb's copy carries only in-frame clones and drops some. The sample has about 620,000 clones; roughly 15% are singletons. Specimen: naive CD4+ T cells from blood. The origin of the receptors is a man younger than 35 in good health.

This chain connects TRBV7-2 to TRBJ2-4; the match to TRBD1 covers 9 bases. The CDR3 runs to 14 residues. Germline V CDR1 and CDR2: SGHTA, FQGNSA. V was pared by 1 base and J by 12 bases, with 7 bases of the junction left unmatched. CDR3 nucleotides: TGTGCCAGCAGCTTAGATCCTCAGGACAGGGGTCAGTACTTC. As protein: CASSLDPQDRGQYF.

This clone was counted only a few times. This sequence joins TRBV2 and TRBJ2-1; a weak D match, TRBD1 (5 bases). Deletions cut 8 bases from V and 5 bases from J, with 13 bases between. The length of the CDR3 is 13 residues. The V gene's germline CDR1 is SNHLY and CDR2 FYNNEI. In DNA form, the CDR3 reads TGTGCCAGCGAAGACAGAGATAACAATGAGCAGTTCTTC. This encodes CASEDRDNNEQFF. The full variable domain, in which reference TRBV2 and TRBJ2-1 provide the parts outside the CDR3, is EPEVTQTPSHQVTQMGQEVILRCVPISNHLYFYWYRQILGQKVEFLVSFYNNEISEKSEIFDDQFSVERPDGSNFTLKIRSTKLEDSAMYFCASEDRDNNEQFFGPGTRLTVL.

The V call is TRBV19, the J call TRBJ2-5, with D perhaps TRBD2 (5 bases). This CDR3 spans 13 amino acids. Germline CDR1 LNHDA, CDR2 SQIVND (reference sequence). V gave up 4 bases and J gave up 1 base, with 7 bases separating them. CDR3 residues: CASSSGSQETQYF. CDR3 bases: TGTGCCAGTAGTAGCGGGTCCCAAGAGACCCAGTACTTC.

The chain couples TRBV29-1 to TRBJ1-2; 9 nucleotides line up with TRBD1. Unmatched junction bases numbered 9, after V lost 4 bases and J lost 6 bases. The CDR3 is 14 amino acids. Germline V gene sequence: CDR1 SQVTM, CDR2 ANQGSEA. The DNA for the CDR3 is TGCAGCGTTGCGGGGGGACAGGGCCTCCATGGCTACACCTTC. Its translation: CSVAGGQGLHGYTF.

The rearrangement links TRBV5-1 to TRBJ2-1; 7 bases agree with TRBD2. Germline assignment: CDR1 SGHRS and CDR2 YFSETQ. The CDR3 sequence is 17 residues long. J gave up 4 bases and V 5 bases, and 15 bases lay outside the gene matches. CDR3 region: CASRGGVASPTYNEQFF. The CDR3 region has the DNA TGCGCCAGCAGGGGAGGGGTAGCTAGCCCAACTTACAATGAGCAGTTCTTC.

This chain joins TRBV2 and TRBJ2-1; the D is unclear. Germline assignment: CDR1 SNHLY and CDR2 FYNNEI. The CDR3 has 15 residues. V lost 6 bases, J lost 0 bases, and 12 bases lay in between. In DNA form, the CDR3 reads TGTGCCAGCAGCCAACAGAAAAGCTCCTACAATGAGCAGTTCTTC. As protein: CASSQQKSSYNEQFF.

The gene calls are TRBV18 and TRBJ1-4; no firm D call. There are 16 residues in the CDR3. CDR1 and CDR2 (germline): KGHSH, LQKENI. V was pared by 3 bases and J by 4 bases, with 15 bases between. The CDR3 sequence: CASSPILVANNEKLFF. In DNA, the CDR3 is TGTGCCAGCTCACCGATCTTAGTGGCCAATAATGAAAAACTGTTTTTT.

In DNA form, the CDR3 reads TGTGCCTGGACAGGGTCAGATACGCAGTATTTT. Translating gives CAWTGSDTQYF. The chain joins TRBV30 to TRBJ2-3; a possible D gene is TRBD1 (5 bases). Trimming pared 4 bases from V and 4 bases from J, leaving 6 bases between. The length of the CDR3 is 11 residues. Germline V gene sequence: CDR1 GTSNPN, CDR2 SVGIG (reference sequence).

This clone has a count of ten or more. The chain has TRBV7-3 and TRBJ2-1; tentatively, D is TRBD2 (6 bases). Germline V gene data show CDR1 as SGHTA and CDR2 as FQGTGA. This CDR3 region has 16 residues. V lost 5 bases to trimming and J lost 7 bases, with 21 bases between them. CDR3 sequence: CASSPGAQLGRNEQFF. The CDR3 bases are TGTGCCAGCAGCCCGGGAGCCCAGCTGGGGAGGAATGAGCAGTTCTTC.

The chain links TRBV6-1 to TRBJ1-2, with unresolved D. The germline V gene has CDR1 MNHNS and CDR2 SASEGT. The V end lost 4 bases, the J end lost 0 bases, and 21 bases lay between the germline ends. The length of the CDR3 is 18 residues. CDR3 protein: CASSGHSSWFRANYGYTF. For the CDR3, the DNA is TGTGCCAGCAGTGGACATTCTTCATGGTTCCGCGCTAACTATGGCTACACCTTC.

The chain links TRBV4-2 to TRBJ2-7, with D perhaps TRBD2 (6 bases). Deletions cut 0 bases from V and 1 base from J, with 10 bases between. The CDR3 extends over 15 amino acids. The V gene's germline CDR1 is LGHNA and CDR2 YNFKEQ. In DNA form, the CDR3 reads TGTGCCAGCAGCCAAGATCATGGGGGGTCCTACGAGCAGTACTTC. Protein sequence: CASSQDHGGSYEQYF.

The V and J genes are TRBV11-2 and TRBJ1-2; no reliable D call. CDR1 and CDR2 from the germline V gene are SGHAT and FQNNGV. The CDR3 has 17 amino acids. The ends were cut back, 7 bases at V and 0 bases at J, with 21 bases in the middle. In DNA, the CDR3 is TGTGCCAGCACCCTCGGGAGAGGGTTTCGGGCTAACTATGGCTACACCTTC. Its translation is CASTLGRGFRANYGYTF.

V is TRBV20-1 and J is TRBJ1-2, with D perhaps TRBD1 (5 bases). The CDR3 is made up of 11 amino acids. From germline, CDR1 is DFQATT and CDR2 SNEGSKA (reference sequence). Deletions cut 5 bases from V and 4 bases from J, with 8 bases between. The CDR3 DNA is TGCAGTGCTGGGGGAAGCTATGGCTACACCTTC. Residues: CSAGGSYGYTF.

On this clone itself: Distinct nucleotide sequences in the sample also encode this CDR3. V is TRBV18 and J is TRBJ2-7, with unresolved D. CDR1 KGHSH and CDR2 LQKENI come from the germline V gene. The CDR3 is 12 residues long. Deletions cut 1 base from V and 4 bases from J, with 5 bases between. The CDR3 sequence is CASSPLGYEQYF. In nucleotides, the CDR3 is TGTGCCAGCTCACCACTGGGGTACGAGCAGTACTTC.

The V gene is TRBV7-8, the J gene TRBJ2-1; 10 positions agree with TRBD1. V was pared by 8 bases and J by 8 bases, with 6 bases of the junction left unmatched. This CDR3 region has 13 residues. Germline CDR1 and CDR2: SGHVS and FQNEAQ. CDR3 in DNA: TGTGCCAGCGGCGGACAGGGGGGTTATGAGCAGTTCTTC. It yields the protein CASGGQGGYEQFF.

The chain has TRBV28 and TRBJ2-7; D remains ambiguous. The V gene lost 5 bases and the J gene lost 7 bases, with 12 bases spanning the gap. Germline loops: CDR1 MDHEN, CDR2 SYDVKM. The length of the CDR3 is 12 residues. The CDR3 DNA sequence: TGTGCCAGCAGTCCGCAAGTCCAGGAGCAGTACTTC. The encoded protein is CASSPQVQEQYF.

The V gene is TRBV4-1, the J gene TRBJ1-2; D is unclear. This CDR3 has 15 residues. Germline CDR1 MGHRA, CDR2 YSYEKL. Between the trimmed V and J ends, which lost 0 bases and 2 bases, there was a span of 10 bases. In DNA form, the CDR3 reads TGCGCCAGCAGCCAAGATGCCGGGTCCAACTATGGCTACACCTTC. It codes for CASSQDAGSNYGYTF.

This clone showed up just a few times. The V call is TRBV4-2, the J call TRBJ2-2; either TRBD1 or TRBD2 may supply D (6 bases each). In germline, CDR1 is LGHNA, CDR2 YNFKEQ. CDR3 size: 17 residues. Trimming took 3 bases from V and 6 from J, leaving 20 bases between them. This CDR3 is CASSQQPGGAFAGELFF. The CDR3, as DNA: TGTGCCAGCAGCCAGCAACCCGGGGGCGCTTTTGCCGGGGAGCTGTTTTTT.

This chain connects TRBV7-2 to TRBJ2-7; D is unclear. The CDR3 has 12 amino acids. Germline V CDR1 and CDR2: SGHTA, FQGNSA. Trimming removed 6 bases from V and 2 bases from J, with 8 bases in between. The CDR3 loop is CASRTATYEQYF. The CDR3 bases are TGTGCCAGCAGGACCGCTACCTACGAGCAGTACTTC.

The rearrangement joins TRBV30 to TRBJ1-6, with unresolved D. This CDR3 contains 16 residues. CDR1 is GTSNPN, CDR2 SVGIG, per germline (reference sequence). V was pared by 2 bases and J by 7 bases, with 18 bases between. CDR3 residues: CAWSWEASPGNSPLHF. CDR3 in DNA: TGTGCCTGGAGTTGGGAAGCATCCCCGGGAAATTCACCCCTCCACTTT. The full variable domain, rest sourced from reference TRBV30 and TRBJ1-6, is SQTIHQWPATLVQPVGSPLSLECTVEGTSNPNLYWYRQAAGRGLQLLFYSVGIGQISSEVPQNLSASRPQDRQFILSSKKLLLSDSGFYLCAWSWEASPGNSPLHFGNGTRLTVT.

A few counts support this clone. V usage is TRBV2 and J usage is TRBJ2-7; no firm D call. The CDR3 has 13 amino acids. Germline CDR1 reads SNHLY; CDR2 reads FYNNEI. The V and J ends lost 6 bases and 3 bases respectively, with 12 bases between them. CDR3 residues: CASRLGLVYEQYF. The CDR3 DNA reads TGTGCCAGCAGGCTAGGCCTTGTCTACGAGCAGTACTTC. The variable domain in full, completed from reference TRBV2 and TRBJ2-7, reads EPEVTQTPSHQVTQMGQEVILRCVPISNHLYFYWYRQILGQKVEFLVSFYNNEISEKSEIFDDQFSVERPDGSNFTLKIRSTKLEDSAMYFCASRLGLVYEQYFGPGTRLTVT.

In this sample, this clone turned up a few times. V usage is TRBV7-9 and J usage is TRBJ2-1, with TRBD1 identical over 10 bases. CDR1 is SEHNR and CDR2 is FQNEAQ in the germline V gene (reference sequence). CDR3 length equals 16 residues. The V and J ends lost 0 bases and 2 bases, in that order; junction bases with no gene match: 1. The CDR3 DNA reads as TGTGCCAGCAGCTTAGCGGGACAGGGGACCTACAATGAGCAGTTCTTC. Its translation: CASSLAGQGTYNEQFF.